The 18 T cell receptor beta chains presented below share a single source sample, sequenced in a study of T cell responses to AZD1222 COVID-19 vaccine. Profiled with immunoSEQ multiplex PCR; TCRdb holds only in-frame clones, not every one. Here the sample spans about 110,000 clones, 85% to 90% being singletons. The material was peripheral blood, obtained on day 0 of AZD1222 vaccination. These receptors were collected from an adult in good health.

This clone was seen once. The V gene is TRBV2, the J gene TRBJ1-1; no clear D gene. The CDR3 extends over 12 amino acids. Looked up from germline, CDR1 is SNHLY and CDR2 is FYNNEI. The V gene lost 6 bases and the J gene lost 0 bases, with 5 bases spanning the gap. This CDR3 reads CASRTLNTEAFF. The CDR3 bases are TGTGCCAGCAGGACCCTGAACACTGAAGCTTTCTTT.

V gene TRBV28 combines with J gene TRBJ1-5; D is perhaps TRBD1 (6 bases). This CDR3 is 13 amino acids long. Germline CDR1 is MDHEN and CDR2 is SYDVKM. V was cut by 6 bases and J by 6 bases, with 12 bases left in between. In DNA, the CDR3 is TGTGCCAGCAGAGCACAGGGAGTTCAGCCCCAGCATTTT. Residues: CASRAQGVQPQHF. The whole variable domain, filled in from reference TRBV28 and TRBJ1-5, reads DVKVTQSSRYLVKRTGEKVFLECVQDMDHENMFWYRQDPGLGLRLIYFSYDVKMKEKGDIPEGYSVSREKKERFSLILESASTNQTSMYLCASRAQGVQPQHFGDGTRLSIL.

V is TRBV28 and J is TRBJ1-1, with D tentatively TRBD1 (6 bases). The CDR3 consists of 14 residues. Germline CDR1 and CDR2: MDHEN and SYDVKM. Trimming removed 5 bases from V and 3 bases from J, with 13 bases in between. The CDR3 bases are TGTGCCAGCAGTACTGGGGGCGCGTACACTGAAGCTTTCTTT. The encoded protein is CASSTGGAYTEAFF.

The DNA of the CDR3 is TGTGCCAGCAGTGCACGGGTGGGTGGTACTGAAGCTTTCTTT. It yields the protein CASSARVGGTEAFF. V is TRBV2 and J is TRBJ1-1; D not resolved. Germline V gene data show CDR1 as SNHLY and CDR2 as FYNNEI. The CDR3 runs 14 residues. V was trimmed by 4 bases and J by 5 bases, leaving 14 bases between them.

J is TRBJ1-2 and V is TRBV30; TRBD1 might be the D (5 bases). Looked up from germline, CDR1 is GTSNPN and CDR2 is SVGIG (reference sequence). V was cut by 1 base and J by 3 bases, with 6 bases left in between. This CDR3 spans 12 amino acids. The CDR3 DNA reads as TGTGCCTGGAGTGGGGGGGACTATGGCTACACCTTC. Translated, it gives CAWSGGDYGYTF.

Note on this clone: The same CDR3 arises from other DNA sequences in this sample as well. The chain is built from TRBV18 and TRBJ2-5; D uncertain. The CDR3 totals 12 residues. From germline, CDR1 is KGHSH and CDR2 LQKENI. The ends were cut back, 2 bases at V and 2 bases at J, with 3 bases in the middle. In nucleotides, the CDR3 is TGTGCCAGCTCACCAAGTCAAGAGACCCAGTACTTC. This encodes CASSPSQETQYF.

This chain links TRBV30 with TRBJ1-5; maybe TRBD1 (6 bases). The CDR3 sequence is 13 residues long. Trimming took 3 bases from V and 4 from J, leaving 10 bases between them. The germline CDR1 and CDR2 sequences are GTSNPN and SVGIG (reference sequence). The CDR3 sequence: CAWSDRQNQPQHF. CDR3 bases: TGTGCCTGGAGCGACAGGCAGAATCAGCCCCAGCATTTT.

The chain uses TRBV2 and TRBJ1-5; D uncertain. The CDR3 has 14 residues. CDR1 and CDR2 (germline): SNHLY, FYNNEI. V was cut by 3 bases and J by 0 bases, with 6 bases left in between. CDR3 sequence: CASSDSYSNQPQHF. The CDR3, as DNA: TGTGCCAGCAGTGACAGCTATAGCAATCAGCCCCAGCATTTT. The full variable domain, completed using reference TRBV2 and TRBJ1-5, is EPEVTQTPSHQVTQMGQEVILRCVPISNHLYFYWYRQILGQKVEFLVSFYNNEISEKSEIFDDQFSVERPDGSNFTLKIRSTKLEDSAMYFCASSDSYSNQPQHFGDGTRLSIL.

The chain uses TRBV5-1 and TRBJ1-6; no clear D gene. V lost 0 bases, J lost 9 bases, and 10 bases lay in between. CDR3 length: 14 amino acids. Germline-derived CDR1 and CDR2 are SGHRS and YFSETQ. CDR3 in amino acids: CASSLGQEGSPLHF. CDR3 DNA: TGCGCCAGCAGCTTGGGTCAGGAAGGTTCACCCCTCCACTTT.

This chain uses TRBV4-2 with TRBJ1-2, with TRBD1 as a possible D gene (6 bases). CDR3 size: 17 residues. Looked up from germline, CDR1 is LGHNA and CDR2 is YNFKEQ. The V and J ends lost 0 bases and 3 bases respectively, with 17 bases between them. The CDR3 region is CASSQDSPHQGHYGYTF. The CDR3 coding sequence is TGTGCCAGCAGCCAAGATTCCCCCCACCAGGGGCACTATGGCTACACCTTC.

V usage is TRBV6-5 and J usage is TRBJ1-6; weak D call: TRBD1 (5 bases). Germline assignment: CDR1 MNHEY and CDR2 SVGAGI. There are 15 residues in the CDR3. CDR3 residues: CGRLGPPAGNSPLHF. As DNA, the CDR3 is TGTGGCAGGCTGGGACCCCCGGCTGGAAATTCACCCCTCCACTTT.

This clone has just one count. The chain has TRBV14 and TRBJ1-1; D is undetermined. Trimming pared 0 bases from V and 3 bases from J, leaving 5 bases between. The CDR3 length is 13 residues. Looked up from germline, CDR1 is SGHDN and CDR2 is FVKESK. CDR3 in amino acids: CASSQDQDTEAFF. DNA for the CDR3: TGTGCCAGCAGCCAAGACCAGGACACTGAAGCTTTCTTT.

The chain uses TRBV6-1 and TRBJ1-2; 7 nucleotides match TRBD1. CDR3 length equals 13 residues. Germline V gene lookup returns CDR1 MNHNS and CDR2 SASEGT. J was trimmed by 3 bases and V by 5 bases; bases with no gene match: 3. The CDR3 DNA reads TGTGCCAGCAGTCAGGGACAGCACTATGGCTACACCTTC. This translates into CASSQGQHYGYTF.

The rearrangement uses TRBV5-1 and TRBJ1-1; possibly TRBD1 for D (5 bases). Germline V lookup: CDR1 SGHRS, CDR2 YFSETQ. The ends were cut back, 4 bases at V and 6 bases at J, with 16 bases in the middle. There are 14 residues in the CDR3. DNA of the CDR3: TGCGCCAGCAGCCCCGAGGCAGGGTTGCCTGAAGCTTTCTTT. Protein sequence: CASSPEAGLPEAFF.

V gene TRBV5-5 combines with J gene TRBJ1-1, with 7 bases aligning to TRBD1. Trimming took 4 bases from V and 6 from J; bases not matched to a gene: 6. The germline V gene encodes CDR1 SGHKS and CDR2 YYEKEE (reference sequence). The CDR3 loop spans 13 amino acids. Written as DNA, the CDR3 is TGTGCCAGCAGCGTAACAGGGGACGCTGAAGCTTTCTTT. It codes for CASSVTGDAEAFF.

The chain couples TRBV6-5 to TRBJ1-2; TRBD1 is a possible D gene (6 bases). V lost 6 bases and J 8 bases, leaving 16 bases between the germline ends. CDR3 length equals 13 residues. The V gene's germline CDR1 is MNHEY and CDR2 SVGAGI. CDR3 nucleotide sequence: TGTGCCAGCAGCCAAGGGGGGGCGGGAGGCTACACCTTC. It yields the protein CASSQGGAGGYTF.

This chain links TRBV27 with TRBJ1-1; possible D gene TRBD1, 6 bases. The germline V gene encodes CDR1 MNHEY and CDR2 SMNVEV (reference sequence). The length of the CDR3 is 18 residues. Between the trimmed V and J ends, which lost 9 bases and 1 base, there was a span of 27 bases. The CDR3 reads CASGTGRVFFYSNTEAFF. Written as DNA, the CDR3 is TGTGCCAGTGGCACAGGGAGGGTCTTTTTTTACTCGAACACTGAAGCTTTCTTT.

The rearrangement joins TRBV7-6 to TRBJ1-1; TRBD1 agrees at 8 bases. The CDR3 consists of 14 residues. The germline V gene encodes CDR1 SGHVS and CDR2 FNYEAQ. Unmatched junction bases numbered 9, after V lost 8 bases and J lost 4 bases. CDR3 sequence (DNA): TGTGCCAGCCTCGACAGGGGTATGGGCACTGAAGCTTTCTTT. This codes for CASLDRGMGTEAFF.